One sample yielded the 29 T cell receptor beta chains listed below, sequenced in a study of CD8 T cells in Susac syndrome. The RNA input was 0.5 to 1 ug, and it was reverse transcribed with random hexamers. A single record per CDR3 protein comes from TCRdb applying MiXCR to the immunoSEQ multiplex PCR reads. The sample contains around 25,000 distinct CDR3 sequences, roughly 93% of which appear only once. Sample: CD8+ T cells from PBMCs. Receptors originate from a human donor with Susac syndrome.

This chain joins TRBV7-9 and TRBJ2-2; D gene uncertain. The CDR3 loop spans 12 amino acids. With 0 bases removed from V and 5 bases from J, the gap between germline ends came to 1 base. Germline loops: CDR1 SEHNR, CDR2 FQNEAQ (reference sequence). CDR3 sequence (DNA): TGTGCCAGCAGCTTAGCAACCGGGGAGCTGTTTTTT. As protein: CASSLATGELFF.

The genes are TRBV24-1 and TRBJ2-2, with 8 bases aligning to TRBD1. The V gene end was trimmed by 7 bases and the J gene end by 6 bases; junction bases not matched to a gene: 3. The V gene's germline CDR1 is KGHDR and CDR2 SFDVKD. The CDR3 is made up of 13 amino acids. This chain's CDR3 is CATSQGASGELFF. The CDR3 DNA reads TGTGCCACCAGCCAGGGGGCCTCCGGGGAGCTGTTTTTT.

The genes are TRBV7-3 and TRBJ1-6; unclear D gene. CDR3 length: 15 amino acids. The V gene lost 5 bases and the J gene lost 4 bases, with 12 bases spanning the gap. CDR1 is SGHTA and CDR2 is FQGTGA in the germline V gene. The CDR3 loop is CASSEIPGYNSPLHF. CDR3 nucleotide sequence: TGTGCCAGCAGCGAAATTCCCGGGTATAATTCACCCCTCCACTTT. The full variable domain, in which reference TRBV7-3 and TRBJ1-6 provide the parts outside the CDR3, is GAGVSQTPSNKVTEKGKYVELRCDPISGHTALYWYRQSLGQGPEFLIYFQGTGAADDSGLPNDRFFAVRPEGSVSTLKIQRTERGDSAVYLCASSEIPGYNSPLHFGNGTRLTVT.

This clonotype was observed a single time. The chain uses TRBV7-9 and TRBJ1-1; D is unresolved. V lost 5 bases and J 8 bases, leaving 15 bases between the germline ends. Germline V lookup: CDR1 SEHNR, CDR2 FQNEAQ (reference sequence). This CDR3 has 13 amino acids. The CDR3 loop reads CASSPPAPNEAFF. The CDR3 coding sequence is TGTGCCAGCAGCCCTCCGGCACCCAACGAAGCTTTCTTT.

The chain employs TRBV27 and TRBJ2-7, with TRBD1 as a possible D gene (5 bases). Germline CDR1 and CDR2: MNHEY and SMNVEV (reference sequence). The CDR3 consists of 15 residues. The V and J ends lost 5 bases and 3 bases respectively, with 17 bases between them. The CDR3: CASSVGPPGNYEQYF. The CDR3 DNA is TGTGCCAGCAGTGTGGGCCCCCCAGGGAACTACGAGCAGTACTTC.

CDR3 protein: CASVLDRDRPREQYF. CDR3 coding DNA: TGTGCCAGCGTCCTCGACCGGGACAGGCCGAGGGAGCAGTACTTC. This chain connects TRBV28 to TRBJ2-7, with 8 nucleotides matching TRBD1. The CDR3 runs to 15 residues. The V gene end was trimmed by 8 bases and the J gene end by 7 bases; junction bases not matched to a gene: 16. The germline CDR1 and CDR2 sequences are MDHEN and SYDVKM.

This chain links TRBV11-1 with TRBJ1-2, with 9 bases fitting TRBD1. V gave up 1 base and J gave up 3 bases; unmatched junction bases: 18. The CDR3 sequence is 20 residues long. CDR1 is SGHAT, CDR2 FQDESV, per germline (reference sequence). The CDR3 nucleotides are TGTGCCAGCAGCTTAGAGGTCACACAGGGGGCGCCAGGACCGCACTATGGCTACACCTTC. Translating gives CASSLEVTQGAPGPHYGYTF.

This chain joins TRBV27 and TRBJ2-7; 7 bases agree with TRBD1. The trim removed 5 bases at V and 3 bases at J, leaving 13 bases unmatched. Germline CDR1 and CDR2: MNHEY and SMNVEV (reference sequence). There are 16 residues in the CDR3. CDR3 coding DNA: TGTGCCAGCAGTCTTCTTCCCGGGACAGTGGGCTACGAGCAGTACTTC. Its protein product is CASSLLPGTVGYEQYF.

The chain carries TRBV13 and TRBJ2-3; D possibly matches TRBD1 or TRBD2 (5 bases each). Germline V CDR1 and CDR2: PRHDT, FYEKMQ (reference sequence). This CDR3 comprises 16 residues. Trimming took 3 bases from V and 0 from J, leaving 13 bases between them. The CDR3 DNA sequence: TGTGCCAGCAGCTTGGGCCCCGGGGCTAGCACAGATACGCAGTATTTT. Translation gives CASSLGPGASTDTQYF.

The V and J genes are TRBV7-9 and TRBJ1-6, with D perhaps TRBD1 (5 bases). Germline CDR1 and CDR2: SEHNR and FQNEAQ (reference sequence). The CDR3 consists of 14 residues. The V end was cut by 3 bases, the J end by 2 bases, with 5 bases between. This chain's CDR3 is CASSLTAYNSPLHF. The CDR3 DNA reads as TGTGCCAGCAGCTTGACAGCCTATAATTCACCCCTCCACTTT. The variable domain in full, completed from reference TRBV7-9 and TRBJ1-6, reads DTGVSQNPRHKITKRGQNVTFRCDPISEHNRLYWYRQTLGQGPEFLTYFQNEAQLEKSRLLSDRFSAERPKGSFSTLEIQRTEQGDSAMYLCASSLTAYNSPLHFGNGTRLTVT.

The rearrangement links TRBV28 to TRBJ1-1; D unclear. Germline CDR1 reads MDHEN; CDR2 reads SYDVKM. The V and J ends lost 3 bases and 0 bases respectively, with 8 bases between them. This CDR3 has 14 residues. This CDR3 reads CASSLGDLNTEAFF. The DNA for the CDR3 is TGTGCCAGCAGTTTGGGTGATTTGAACACTGAAGCTTTCTTT.

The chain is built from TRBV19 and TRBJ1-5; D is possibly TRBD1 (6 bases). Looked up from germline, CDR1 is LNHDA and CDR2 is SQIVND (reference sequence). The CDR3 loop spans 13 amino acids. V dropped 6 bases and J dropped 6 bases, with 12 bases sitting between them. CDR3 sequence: CASSRGPSQPQHF. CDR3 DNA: TGTGCCAGTAGCAGGGGACCAAGTCAGCCCCAGCATTTT.

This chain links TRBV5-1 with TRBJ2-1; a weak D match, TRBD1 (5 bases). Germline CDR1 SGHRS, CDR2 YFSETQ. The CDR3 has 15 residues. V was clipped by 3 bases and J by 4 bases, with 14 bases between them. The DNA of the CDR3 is TGCGCCAGCAGCTCACAGGCCCCCTCTTACAATGAGCAGTTCTTC. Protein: CASSSQAPSYNEQFF. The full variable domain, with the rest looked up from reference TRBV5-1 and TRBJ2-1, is KAGVTQTPRYLIKTRGQQVTLSCSPISGHRSVSWYQQTPGQGLQFLFEYFSETQRNKGNFPGRFSGRQFSNSRSEMNVSTLELGDSALYLCASSSQAPSYNEQFFGPGTRLTVL.

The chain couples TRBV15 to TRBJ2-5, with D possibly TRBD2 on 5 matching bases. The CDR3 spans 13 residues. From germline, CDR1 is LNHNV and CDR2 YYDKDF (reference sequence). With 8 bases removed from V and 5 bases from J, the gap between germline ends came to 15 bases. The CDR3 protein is CATQNRGSETQYF. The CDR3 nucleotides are TGTGCCACCCAGAATCGCGGGTCCGAGACCCAGTACTTC.

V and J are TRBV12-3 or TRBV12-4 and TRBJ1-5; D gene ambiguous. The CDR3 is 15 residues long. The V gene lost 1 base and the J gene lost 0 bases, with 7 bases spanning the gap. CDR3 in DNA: TGTGCCAGCAGTTTAGGGCGGGATAGCAATCAGCCCCAGCATTTT. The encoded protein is CASSLGRDSNQPQHF.

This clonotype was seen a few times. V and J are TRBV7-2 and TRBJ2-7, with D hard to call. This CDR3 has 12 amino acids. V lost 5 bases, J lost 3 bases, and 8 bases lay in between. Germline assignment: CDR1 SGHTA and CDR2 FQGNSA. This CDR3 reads CASSISFYEQYF. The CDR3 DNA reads TGTGCCAGCAGCATTTCGTTCTACGAGCAGTACTTC.

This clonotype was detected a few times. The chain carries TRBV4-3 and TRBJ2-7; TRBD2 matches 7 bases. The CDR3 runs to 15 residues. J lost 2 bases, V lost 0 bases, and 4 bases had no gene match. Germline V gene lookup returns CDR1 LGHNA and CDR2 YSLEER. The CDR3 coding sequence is TGCGCCAGCAGCCAAGATTCCGGACTAGCCTACGAGCAGTACTTC. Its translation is CASSQDSGLAYEQYF.

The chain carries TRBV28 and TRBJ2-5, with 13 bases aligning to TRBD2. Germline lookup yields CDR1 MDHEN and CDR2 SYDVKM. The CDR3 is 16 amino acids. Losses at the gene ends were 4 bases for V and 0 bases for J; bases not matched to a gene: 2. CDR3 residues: CASSSGLAGDQETQYF. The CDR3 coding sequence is TGTGCCAGCAGTTCCGGACTAGCGGGGGACCAAGAGACCCAGTACTTC.

The CDR3 protein is CASSWEGGDGYTF. The CDR3 bases are TGTGCCAGCAGCTGGGAGGGGGGTGATGGCTACACCTTC. V usage is TRBV13 and J usage is TRBJ1-2; possibly TRBD1 for D (6 bases). CDR3 length: 13 residues. Trimming took off 4 bases at V and 6 bases at J, with 12 bases between the two ends. Germline V gene lookup returns CDR1 PRHDT and CDR2 FYEKMQ (reference sequence).

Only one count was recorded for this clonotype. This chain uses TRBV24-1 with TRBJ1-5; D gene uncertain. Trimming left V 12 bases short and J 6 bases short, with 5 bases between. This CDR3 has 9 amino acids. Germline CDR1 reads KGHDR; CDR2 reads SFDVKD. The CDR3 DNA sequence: TGTGCCGTCGGTCAGCCCCAGCATTTT. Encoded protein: CAVGQPQHF.

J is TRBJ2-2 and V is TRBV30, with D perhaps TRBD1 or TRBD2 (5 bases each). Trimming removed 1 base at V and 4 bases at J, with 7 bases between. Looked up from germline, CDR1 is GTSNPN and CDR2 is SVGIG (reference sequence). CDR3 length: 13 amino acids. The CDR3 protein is CAWSGDATGELFF. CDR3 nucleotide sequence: TGTGCCTGGAGTGGGGACGCCACCGGGGAGCTGTTTTTT.

The DNA of the CDR3 is TGTGCCAGCAGGCAGGTTCAAGATACGCAGTATTTT. Translated, it gives CASRQVQDTQYF. This sequence joins TRBV28 and TRBJ2-3; the D is unclear. CDR3 length equals 12 residues. CDR1 MDHEN and CDR2 SYDVKM come from the germline V gene. V lost 6 bases, J lost 5 bases, and 9 bases lay in between.

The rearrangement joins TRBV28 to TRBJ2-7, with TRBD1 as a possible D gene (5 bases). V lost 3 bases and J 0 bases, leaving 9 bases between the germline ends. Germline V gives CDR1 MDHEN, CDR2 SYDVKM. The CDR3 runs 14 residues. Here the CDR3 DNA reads TGTGCCAGCAGTTTTCAGGGAACCTCCTACGAGCAGTACTTC. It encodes CASSFQGTSYEQYF.

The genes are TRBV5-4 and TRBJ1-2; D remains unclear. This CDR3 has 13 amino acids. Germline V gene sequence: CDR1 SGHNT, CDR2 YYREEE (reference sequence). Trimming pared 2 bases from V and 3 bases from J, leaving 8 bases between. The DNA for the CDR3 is TGTGCCAGCAGCTTCGAATCGGACTATGGCTACACCTTC. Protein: CASSFESDYGYTF.

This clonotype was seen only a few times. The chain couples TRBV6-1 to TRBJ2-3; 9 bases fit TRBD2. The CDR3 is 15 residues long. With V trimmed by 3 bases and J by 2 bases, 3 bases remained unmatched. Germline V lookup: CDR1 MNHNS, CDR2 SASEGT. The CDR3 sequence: CASSEGGGATDTQYF. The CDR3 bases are TGTGCCAGCAGTGAGGGCGGGGGGGCCACAGATACGCAGTATTTT.

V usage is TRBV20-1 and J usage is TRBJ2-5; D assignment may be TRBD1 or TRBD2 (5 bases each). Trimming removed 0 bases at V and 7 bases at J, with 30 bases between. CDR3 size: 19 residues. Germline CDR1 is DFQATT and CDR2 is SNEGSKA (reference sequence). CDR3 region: CSARDQRQSGLFNSGTQYF. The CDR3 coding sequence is TGCAGTGCTAGAGATCAGAGACAATCGGGGCTTTTTAATTCGGGGACCCAGTACTTC.

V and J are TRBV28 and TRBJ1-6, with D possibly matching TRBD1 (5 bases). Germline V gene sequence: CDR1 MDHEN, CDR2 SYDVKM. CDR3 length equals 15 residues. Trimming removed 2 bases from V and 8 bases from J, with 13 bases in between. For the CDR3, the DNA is TGTGCCAGCAGTTTACAGGACGCAGGGTATTCACCCCTCCACTTT. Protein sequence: CASSLQDAGYSPLHF.

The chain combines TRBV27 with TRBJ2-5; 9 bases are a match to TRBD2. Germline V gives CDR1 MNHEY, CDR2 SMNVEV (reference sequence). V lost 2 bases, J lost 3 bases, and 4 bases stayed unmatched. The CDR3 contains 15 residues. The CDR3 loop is CASSLGAGGKETQYF. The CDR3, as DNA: TGTGCCAGCAGTTTAGGAGCGGGGGGCAAAGAGACCCAGTACTTC.

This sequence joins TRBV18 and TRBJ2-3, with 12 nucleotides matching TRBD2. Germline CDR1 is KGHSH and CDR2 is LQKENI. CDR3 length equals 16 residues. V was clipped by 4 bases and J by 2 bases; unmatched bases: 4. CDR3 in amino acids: CASSLGLAGPTDTQYF. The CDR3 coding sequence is TGTGCCAGCTCACTGGGACTAGCGGGCCCCACAGATACGCAGTATTTT.